This TCR beta chain was profiled in a study of spatial heterogeneity in lung cancer. CDR3 length: 15 residues. V lost 4 bases and J 3 bases, leaving 17 bases between the germline ends. Germline CDR1 SGHRS, CDR2 YFSETQ. The time point is: sample taken at primary tumor resection. Tumor, nontumor lung or frozen PBMC supplied whole RNA, sequenced without sorting. One entry per CDR3 protein results from TCRdb running MiXCR on the 5' RACE reads. The sample lists roughly 40,000 distinct CDR3 sequences, approximately 7% occurring once. This chain connects TRBV5-1 to TRBJ2-7, with D possibly being TRBD1 (6 bases). The sample in question was PBMCs, obtained at surgery. The sequence came from a female donor with early-stage non-small cell lung cancer. The CDR3 DNA is TGCGCCAGCAGCCTCCTAGGACAGAGGGACTACGAGCAGTACTTC. As protein: CASSLLGQRDYEQYF.